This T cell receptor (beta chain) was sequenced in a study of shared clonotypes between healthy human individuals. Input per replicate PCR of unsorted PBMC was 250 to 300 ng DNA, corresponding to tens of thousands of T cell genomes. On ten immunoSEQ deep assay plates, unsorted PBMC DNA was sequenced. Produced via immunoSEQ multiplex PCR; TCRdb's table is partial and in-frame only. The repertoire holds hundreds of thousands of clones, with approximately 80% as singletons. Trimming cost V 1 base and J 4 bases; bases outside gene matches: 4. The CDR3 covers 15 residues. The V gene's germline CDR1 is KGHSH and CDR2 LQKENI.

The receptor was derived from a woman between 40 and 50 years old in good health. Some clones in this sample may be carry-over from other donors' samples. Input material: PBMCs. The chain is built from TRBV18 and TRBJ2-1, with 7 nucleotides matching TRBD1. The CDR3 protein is CASSPRGQLYNEQFF. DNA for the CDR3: TGTGCCAGCTCACCACGGGGACAGCTTTACAATGAGCAGTTCTTC. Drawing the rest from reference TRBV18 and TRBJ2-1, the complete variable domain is NAGVMQNPRHLVRRRGQEARLRCSPMKGHSHVYWYRQLPEEGLKFMVYLQKENIIDESGMPKERFSAEFPKEGPSILRIQQVVRGDSAAYFCASSPRGQLYNEQFFGPGTRLTVL.